This passage covers 23 T cell receptor beta chains from one sample sequenced in a study of OX40 agonist ivuxolimab in advanced cancers. Produced via immunoSEQ multiplex PCR; TCRdb's table is partial and in-frame only. Of about 50,000 clones detected, about 88% appear once; the ten largest clones hold 13% to 15%. The sample was CD4+ or CD8+ T cells sorted from blood, taken in a trial of the OX40 agonist ivuxolimab. These receptors all stem from an adult with an advanced solid tumor such as melanoma, head and neck, liver or kidney cancer.

The chain carries TRBV19 and TRBJ1-5; TRBD1 might be the D (6 bases). This CDR3 region has 14 residues. Trimming left V 7 bases short and J 4 bases short, with 14 bases between. Germline loops: CDR1 LNHDA, CDR2 SQIVND (reference sequence). The CDR3 DNA reads as TGTGCCAGTATTCCGACAGGTCCGAATCAGCCCCAGCATTTT. It translates to CASIPTGPNQPQHF.

This rearrangement joins TRBV4-1 to TRBJ1-2, with TRBD1 matching over 7 bases. Germline assignment: CDR1 MGHRA and CDR2 YSYEKL. Trimming removed 3 bases from V and 4 bases from J; junction bases left unmatched: 11. The CDR3 sequence is 16 residues long. The CDR3 DNA reads TGCGCCAGCAGCCATCACGAGACAGGGAGCGGCTATGGCTACACCTTC. This sequence encodes CASSHHETGSGYGYTF.

The chain combines TRBV27 with TRBJ1-1; D not resolved. The ends were cut back, 5 bases at V and 1 base at J, with 8 bases in the middle. The CDR3 loop spans 13 amino acids. Germline V gene data show CDR1 as MNHEY and CDR2 as SMNVEV (reference sequence). The CDR3 loop is CASSTGPNTEAFF. CDR3 bases: TGTGCCAGCAGTACCGGCCCGAACACTGAAGCTTTCTTT.

The chain has TRBV5-6 and TRBJ2-7; possible D gene TRBD1, 6 bases. The V gene lost 0 bases and the J gene lost 4 bases, with 14 bases spanning the gap. Germline V CDR1 and CDR2: SGHDT, YYEEEE. The CDR3 contains 15 residues. CDR3 in DNA: TGTGCCAGCAGCTTGGCGGCAGGGGTGATGTACGAGCAGTACTTC. This codes for CASSLAAGVMYEQYF.

This clone was found many times. This likely came from a read error, as a far larger clone is one base away. This chain joins TRBV4-2 and TRBJ1-1; D may be TRBD1 (5 bases). Germline CDR1 reads LGHNA; CDR2 reads YNFKEQ. V dropped 0 bases and J dropped 3 bases, with 11 bases sitting between them. The CDR3 extends over 15 amino acids. This CDR3 is CASSQEWQGYTEAFF. Written as DNA, the CDR3 is TGTGCCAGCAGCCAAGAGTGGCAGGGCTACACTGAAGCTTTCTTT.

A word on this clone: The likely explanation is a read error, given a far larger clone one base away. V gene TRBV7-2 combines with J gene TRBJ2-7; 11 bases are a match to TRBD1. The length of the CDR3 is 14 residues. The V segment lost 3 bases and the J segment 6 bases; nucleotides outside the gene matches: 4. Germline V CDR1 and CDR2: SGHTA, FQGNSA. CDR3 bases: TGTGCCAGCAGCTTTGCCGGGACAGGGGGCGAGCAGTACTTC. This codes for CASSFAGTGGEQYF.

The V and J genes are TRBV5-4 and TRBJ1-2; D is possibly TRBD1 (5 bases). This CDR3 is 14 amino acids long. CDR1 is SGHNT, CDR2 YYREEE, per germline (reference sequence). V was trimmed by 5 bases and J by 4 bases, leaving 15 bases between them. DNA of the CDR3: TGTGCCAGCAGTCGGGACGGCCCCTTCTATGGCTACACCTTC. As protein: CASSRDGPFYGYTF.

A word on this clone: The sample holds other DNA sequences that translate to the same CDR3. The chain is built from TRBV5-1 and TRBJ2-7; D is unclear. Per germline, CDR1 SGHRS and CDR2 YFSETQ. Between the trimmed V and J ends, which lost 0 bases and 0 bases, there was a span of 4 bases. The CDR3 sequence is 13 residues long. Here the CDR3 reads CASSLDTSYEQYF. The CDR3 DNA is TGCGCCAGCAGCTTGGACACCTCCTACGAGCAGTACTTC.

The chain has TRBV21-1 and TRBJ1-1. TRBV21-1 is flagged as a pseudogene. There are 13 residues in the CDR3. The CDR3 DNA reads TGTGCCAGCGGCACAATTCAGCCTATGAGGGCTTTCTTT. Protein product: CASGTIQPMRAFF.

The chain joins TRBV19 to TRBJ1-2; 9 bases fit TRBD1. This CDR3 comprises 14 residues. V trimming: 7 bases; J trimming: 8 bases; junction bases outside the gene matches: 11. Germline CDR1 reads LNHDA; CDR2 reads SQIVND (reference sequence). The CDR3 coding sequence is TGTGCCAGTACAAGGGACAGGGTGACGGAGGGCTACACCTTC. It codes for CASTRDRVTEGYTF. The whole variable domain, filled in from reference TRBV19 and TRBJ1-2, reads DGGITQSPKYLFRKEGQNVTLSCEQNLNHDAMYWYRQDPGQGLRLIYYSQIVNDFQKGDIAEGYSVSREKKESFPLTVTSAQKNPTAFYLCASTRDRVTEGYTFGSGTRLTVV.

This clone was picked up a small number of times. This sequence joins TRBV30 and TRBJ1-4; unclear D gene. Trimming pared 0 bases from V and 7 bases from J, leaving 12 bases between. The CDR3 consists of 14 residues. Germline CDR1 and CDR2: GTSNPN and SVGIG (reference sequence). The CDR3 bases are TGTGCCTGGAGTGTACCTGGGTATCGTGAAAAACTGTTTTTT. Protein sequence: CAWSVPGYREKLFF.

This sequence joins TRBV5-1 and TRBJ2-7; D unresolved. The V gene lost 4 bases and the J gene lost 6 bases, with 8 bases spanning the gap. CDR3 size: 11 residues. Germline V gives CDR1 SGHRS, CDR2 YFSETQ. The CDR3 spells CASSRDREQYF. DNA for the CDR3: TGCGCCAGCAGCCGCGACCGCGAGCAGTACTTC.

The V gene is TRBV6-1, the J gene TRBJ2-7; D ambiguous. This CDR3 spans 12 amino acids. Germline assignment: CDR1 MNHNS and CDR2 SASEGT. The ends were cut back, 1 base at V and 3 bases at J, with 4 bases in the middle. The CDR3 loop reads CASSEGFYEQYF. The CDR3 DNA reads as TGTGCCAGCAGTGAAGGGTTCTACGAGCAGTACTTC.

This chain joins TRBV6-5 and TRBJ1-5; D perhaps matches TRBD1 (5 bases). CDR3 length: 14 amino acids. V was pared by 2 bases and J by 7 bases, with 12 bases between. CDR1 MNHEY and CDR2 SVGAGI come from the germline V gene. CDR3: CASSYGQGGQPQHF. The CDR3 region has the DNA TGTGCCAGCAGTTACGGCCAGGGAGGACAGCCCCAGCATTTT.

The gene calls are TRBV30 and TRBJ1-1; D not resolved. There are 13 residues in the CDR3. Germline loops: CDR1 GTSNPN, CDR2 SVGIG (reference sequence). V lost 2 bases and J lost 1, with 8 bases in between. CDR3 bases: TGTGCCTGGAGTTTGCGGGGGAACACTGAAGCTTTCTTT. This encodes CAWSLRGNTEAFF.

By share of the sample, this clone is medium-sized. This chain uses TRBV27 with TRBJ2-7, with a possible D match to TRBD1 (5 bases). With 5 bases removed from V and 6 bases from J, the gap between germline ends came to 14 bases. Germline lookup yields CDR1 MNHEY and CDR2 SMNVEV (reference sequence). The CDR3 covers 13 residues. The CDR3 nucleotides are TGTGCCAGCAGTCTGGGGTCTAGGGGCGAGCAGTACTTC. It is translated as CASSLGSRGEQYF.

The chain carries TRBV2 and TRBJ2-3, with 10 positions matching TRBD1. The CDR3 extends over 14 amino acids. Germline CDR1 reads SNHLY; CDR2 reads FYNNEI. J gave up 2 bases and V 9 bases, and 5 bases lay outside the gene matches. The CDR3 DNA reads TGTGCCAGGGGGACAGGGGAGTTCACAGATACGCAGTATTTT. Translation: CARGTGEFTDTQYF.

This clone is judged medium-sized. The CDR3, as DNA: TGTGCCAGCAGCCCTTTACAGCGAGGCGTAGATGGCTACACCTTC. Translating gives CASSPLQRGVDGYTF. The chain uses TRBV9 and TRBJ1-2; D remains ambiguous. The CDR3 sequence is 15 residues long. Trimming stripped 4 bases from V and 6 bases from J, with 19 bases between. Germline assignment: CDR1 SGDLS and CDR2 YYNGEE. Combining the CDR3 with reference TRBV9 and TRBJ1-2 gives the whole variable domain DSGVTQTPKHLITATGQRVTLRCSPRSGDLSVYWYQQSLDQGLQFLIQYYNGEERAKGNILERFSAQQFPDLHSELNLSSLELGDSALYFCASSPLQRGVDGYTFGSGTRLTVV.

The rearrangement uses TRBV7-8 and TRBJ2-2; TRBD2 agrees at 14 bases. Germline CDR1 is SGHVS and CDR2 is FQNEAQ. Germline trimming cut 8 bases from V and 0 bases from J; bases unmatched to any gene: 14. This CDR3 comprises 20 residues. This CDR3 reads CASPQGGLAGGFSNTGELFF. The CDR3 DNA reads as TGTGCCAGCCCCCAGGGTGGACTAGCGGGGGGCTTTTCGAACACCGGGGAGCTGTTTTTT. Filled out from reference TRBV7-8 and TRBJ2-2, the complete variable domain reads GAGVSQSPRYKVAKRGQDVALRCDPISGHVSLFWYQQALGQGPEFLTYFQNEAQLDKSGLPSDRFFAERPEGSVSTLKIQRTQQEDSAVYLCASPQGGLAGGFSNTGELFFGEGSRLTVL.

This clone was recorded a few times. The V and J genes are TRBV6-4 and TRBJ1-1; D ambiguous. V was cut by 5 bases and J by 0 bases, with 7 bases left in between. Per the germline V gene, CDR1 is MRHNA and CDR2 is SNTAGT. This CDR3 spans 13 amino acids. The CDR3 DNA follows: TGTGCCAGCAGTTCAGGATTGAACACTGAAGCTTTCTTT. Protein: CASSSGLNTEAFF.

The chain links TRBV30 to TRBJ2-7; D unresolved. The CDR3 sequence is 12 residues long. Germline-derived CDR1 and CDR2 are GTSNPN and SVGIG (reference sequence). V lost 0 bases and J 6 bases, leaving 9 bases between the germline ends. The DNA of the CDR3 is TGTGCCTGGAGTGTCGCTACTCTCGAGCAGTACTTC. Amino acids: CAWSVATLEQYF. Variable domain in full (rest from reference TRBV30 and TRBJ2-7): SQTIHQWPATLVQPVGSPLSLECTVEGTSNPNLYWYRQAAGRGLQLLFYSVGIGQISSEVPQNLSASRPQDRQFILSSKKLLLSDSGFYLCAWSVATLEQYFGPGTRLTVT.

The chain carries TRBV27 and TRBJ2-5, with D possibly TRBD1 on 6 matching bases. CDR1 is MNHEY, CDR2 SMNVEV, per germline (reference sequence). Trimming left V 1 base short and J 5 bases short, with 14 bases between. The CDR3 extends over 15 amino acids. The CDR3 DNA sequence: TGTGCCAGCAGTTTATGGTTTTCAGGGGCCGAGACCCAGTACTTC. It encodes CASSLWFSGAETQYF.

The rearrangement uses TRBV6-1 and TRBJ2-7; 10 bases agree with TRBD1. Germline CDR1 and CDR2: MNHNS and SASEGT. The V segment lost 5 bases and the J segment 0 bases; nucleotides outside the gene matches: 4. The CDR3 contains 15 residues. CDR3 sequence (DNA): TGTGCCAGCAGTCCGACAGGGGGCGCCTCCTACGAGCAGTACTTC. Protein: CASSPTGGASYEQYF.